Listed below are T cell receptor beta chains from one sample, sequenced in a study of early T cells in non-severe SARS-CoV-2 infection. Each CDR3 protein is one row after TCRdb ran MiXCR on the 5' RACE reads. The sample shows about 67,000 distinct CDR3 sequences, less than 12% of them seen only once. Source: whole blood, taken at baseline. The receptors were gathered from an adult who was a healthcare worker with PCR-confirmed SARS-CoV-2 infection or an uninfected control (not recorded which). The CDR3 runs from the conserved cysteine through the conserved F or W. D genes are given only for firm matches. The size entry is marked missing in some rows and otherwise reads once, few, many or a size class.

CDR3 DNA,CDR3 protein,clone size,D gene,J gene,V gene
TGTGCCAGCAGCCCGGGGACTAGCGGGTCCAGTGGTACGCAGTATTTT,CASSPGTSGSSGTQYF,.,TRBD2,TRBJ2-3,TRBV7-9
TGTGCCATCAGTGAGTGGGGGACGTTAAACGAGCAGTACTTC,CAISEWGTLNEQYF,.,.,TRBJ2-7,TRBV10-3
TGTGCCAGCAGCCGGGGCACGAGGACCAACTATGGCTACACCTTC,CASSRGTRTNYGYTF,many,.,TRBJ1-2,TRBV9
TGCGCCAGCAGCCCCCAGGACCCGGGAAATGAGCAGTTCTTC,CASSPQDPGNEQFF,few,.,TRBJ2-1,TRBV5-1
TGTGCCAGCAGACTAGCGGGAGATTTCGGGGAGCTGTTTTTT,CASRLAGDFGELFF,many,TRBD2,TRBJ2-2,TRBV7-9
TGTGCCAGCAGCTTGAGACCGGGACAGGGTAATTCACCCCTCCACTTT,CASSLRPGQGNSPLHF,.,TRBD1,TRBJ1-6,TRBV7-2
TGTGCCAGCAGTGACTCTTCCGGACAAACGGTGAATTCACCCCTCCACTTT,CASSDSSGQTVNSPLHF,few,.,TRBJ1-6,TRBV25-1
TGCAGTGCCACGCCCGGGACTAGCGGGCAAGAGACCCAGTACTTC,CSATPGTSGQETQYF,few,TRBD2,TRBJ2-5,TRBV20-1
TGTGCCAGCAGTGAGGGGGCACGTACTAGCGGACCCACAGATACGCAGTATTTT,CASSEGARTSGPTDTQYF,many,TRBD2,TRBJ2-3,TRBV25-1
TGTGCCATTCCGACAGGACTGATGGCAGATACGCAGTATTTT,CAIPTGLMADTQYF,many,.,TRBJ2-3,TRBV19
TGTGCCAGCAGCCGGACAACCTACAATGAGCAGTTCTTC,CASSRTTYNEQFF,.,.,TRBJ2-1,TRBV14
TGCAGCGTGGGCGATAACTATGGCTACACCTTC,CSVGDNYGYTF,.,.,TRBJ1-2,TRBV29-1
TGCAGCGTTGTGACCCCCTCGAGTGAGCAGTTCTTC,CSVVTPSSEQFF,few,.,TRBJ2-1,TRBV29-1
TGTGCCAGCAGCTTCAGGGGGCTTTTTACTGAAGCTTTCTTT,CASSFRGLFTEAFF,many,TRBD1,TRBJ1-1,TRBV7-2
TGTGCCAGCACCCCGGGACTAGCGGGTAACAATGAGCAGTTCTTC,CASTPGLAGNNEQFF,few,TRBD2,TRBJ2-1,TRBV28
TGTGCCAGTAGCTTGGCACGAATTTCCGCTAACTATGGCTACACCTTC,CASSLARISANYGYTF,few,.,TRBJ1-2,TRBV19
TGTGCCAGCAGCTTAGGGACTAGCGGGCCCTCTGGGGCCAACGTCCTGACTTTC,CASSLGTSGPSGANVLTF,.,TRBD2,TRBJ2-6,TRBV7-9
TGTGCCAGCAGCTTTATAGCGGGAGCGGGGAATGAGCAGTTCTTC,CASSFIAGAGNEQFF,few,TRBD2,TRBJ2-1,TRBV7-2
TGTGCCAGCAGCTTAGGCGAAAACACCGGGGAGATGTTTTTT,CASSLGENTGEMFF,many,.,TRBJ2-2,TRBV13
TGTGCCAGCAGCTTAGAGATCTCCCAAAACCGAGAGACCCAGTACTTC,CASSLEISQNRETQYF,.,.,TRBJ2-5,TRBV11-2
TGTGCCAGCAGCCAAGAGAGGCTAGCGGGGGGGCTTCAGTATTTT,CASSQERLAGGLQYF,few,TRBD2,TRBJ2-3,TRBV4-2
TGTGCCAGCAGCCATGGGAACAAACAAGAGACCCAGTACTTC,CASSHGNKQETQYF,many,.,TRBJ2-5,TRBV7-8
TGTGCCAGCAGCTTGTTCCCCTACAATGAGCGGTTCTTC,CASSLFPYNERFF,.,.,TRBJ2-1,TRBV7-8
TGTGCCAGCAGCTATAGAGGACAGACCTTCTTTAATGAGCAGTTCTTC,CASSYRGQTFFNEQFF,many,.,TRBJ2-1,TRBV7-2
TGTGCCAGCAGCCCTCAGGGACTCCAAGAGACCCAGTACTTC,CASSPQGLQETQYF,many,.,TRBJ2-5,TRBV7-3
TGCAGCGTGTTCAGGGGGAACTCCTACGAGCAGTACTTC,CSVFRGNSYEQYF,many,TRBD1,TRBJ2-7,TRBV29-1
TGTGTCAGCAGTTACAGGGGGGGTTACGAGCAGTACTTC,CVSSYRGGYEQYF,.,.,TRBJ2-7,TRBV6-6
TGTGCCAGCAGCCAATTTGGTCTGGAATACAATGAGCAGTTCTTC,CASSQFGLEYNEQFF,.,.,TRBJ2-1,TRBV16
TGTGCCATCAGTGAGGCCGGGACTAGCGACTACGAGCAGTACTTC,CAISEAGTSDYEQYF,many,TRBD2,TRBJ2-7,TRBV10-3